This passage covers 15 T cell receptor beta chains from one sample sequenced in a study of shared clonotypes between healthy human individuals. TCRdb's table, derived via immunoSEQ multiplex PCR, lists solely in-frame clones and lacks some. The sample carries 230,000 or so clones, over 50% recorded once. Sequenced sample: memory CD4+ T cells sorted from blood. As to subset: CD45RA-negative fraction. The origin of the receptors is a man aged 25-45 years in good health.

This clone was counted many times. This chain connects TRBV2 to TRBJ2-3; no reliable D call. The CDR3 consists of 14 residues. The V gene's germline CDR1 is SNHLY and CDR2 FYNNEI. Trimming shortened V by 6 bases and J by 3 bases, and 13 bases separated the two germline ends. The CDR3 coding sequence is TGTGCCAGCAGCCAGAATCAGGATACAGATACGCAGTATTTT. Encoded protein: CASSQNQDTDTQYF.

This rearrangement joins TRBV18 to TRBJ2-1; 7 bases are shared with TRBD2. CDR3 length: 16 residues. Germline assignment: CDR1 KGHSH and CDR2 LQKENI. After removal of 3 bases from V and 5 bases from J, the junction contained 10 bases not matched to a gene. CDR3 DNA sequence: TGTGCCAGCTCACCGGTGGCGGGAGCGCAGGACAATGAGCAGTTCTTC. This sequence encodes CASSPVAGAQDNEQFF.

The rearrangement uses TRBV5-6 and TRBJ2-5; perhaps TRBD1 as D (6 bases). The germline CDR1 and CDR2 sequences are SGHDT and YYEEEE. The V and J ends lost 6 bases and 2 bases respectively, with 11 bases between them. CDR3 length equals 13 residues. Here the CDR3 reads CASKPRGQETQYF. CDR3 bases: TGTGCCAGCAAGCCCAGGGGACAAGAGACCCAGTACTTC.

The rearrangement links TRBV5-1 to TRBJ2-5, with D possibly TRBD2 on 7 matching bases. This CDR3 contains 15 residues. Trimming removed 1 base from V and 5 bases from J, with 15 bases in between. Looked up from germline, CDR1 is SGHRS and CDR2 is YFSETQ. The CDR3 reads CASSLRRGLKETQYF. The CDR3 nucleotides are TGCGCCAGCAGCTTGAGGCGGGGGCTGAAGGAGACCCAGTACTTC. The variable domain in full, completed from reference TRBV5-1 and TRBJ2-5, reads KAGVTQTPRYLIKTRGQQVTLSCSPISGHRSVSWYQQTPGQGLQFLFEYFSETQRNKGNFPGRFSGRQFSNSRSEMNVSTLELGDSALYLCASSLRRGLKETQYFGPGTRLLVL.

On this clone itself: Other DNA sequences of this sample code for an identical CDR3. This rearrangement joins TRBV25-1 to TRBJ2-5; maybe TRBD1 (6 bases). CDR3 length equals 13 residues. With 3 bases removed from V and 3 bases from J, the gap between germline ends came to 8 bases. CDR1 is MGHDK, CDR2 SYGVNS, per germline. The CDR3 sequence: CASSDRTEETQYF. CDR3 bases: TGTGCCAGCAGTGACCGGACAGAAGAGACCCAGTACTTC. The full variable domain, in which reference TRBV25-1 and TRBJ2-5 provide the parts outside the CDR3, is EADIYQTPRYLVIGTGKKITLECSQTMGHDKMYWYQQDPGMELHLIHYSYGVNSTEKGDLSSESTVSRIRTEHFPLTLESARPSHTSQYLCASSDRTEETQYFGPGTRLLVL.

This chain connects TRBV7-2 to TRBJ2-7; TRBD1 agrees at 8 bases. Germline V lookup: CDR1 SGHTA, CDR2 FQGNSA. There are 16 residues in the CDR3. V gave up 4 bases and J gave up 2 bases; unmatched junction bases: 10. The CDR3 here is CASSSKPGGKPYEQYF. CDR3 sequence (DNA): TGTGCCAGCAGCTCGAAGCCAGGGGGCAAGCCCTACGAGCAGTACTTC.

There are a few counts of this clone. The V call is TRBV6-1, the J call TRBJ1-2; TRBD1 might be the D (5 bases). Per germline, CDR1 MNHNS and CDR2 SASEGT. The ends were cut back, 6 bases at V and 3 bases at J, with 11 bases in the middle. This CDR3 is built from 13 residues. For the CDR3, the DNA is TGTGCCAGCAGGGGGGATGCTGACTATGGCTACACCTTC. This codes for CASRGDADYGYTF.

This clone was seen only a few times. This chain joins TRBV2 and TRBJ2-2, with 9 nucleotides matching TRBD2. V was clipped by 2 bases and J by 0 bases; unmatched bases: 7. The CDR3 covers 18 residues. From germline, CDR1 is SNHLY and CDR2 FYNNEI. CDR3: CASSEIRLAGSNTGELFF. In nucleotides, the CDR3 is TGTGCCAGCAGTGAAATAAGGCTAGCGGGGTCGAACACCGGGGAGCTGTTTTTT.

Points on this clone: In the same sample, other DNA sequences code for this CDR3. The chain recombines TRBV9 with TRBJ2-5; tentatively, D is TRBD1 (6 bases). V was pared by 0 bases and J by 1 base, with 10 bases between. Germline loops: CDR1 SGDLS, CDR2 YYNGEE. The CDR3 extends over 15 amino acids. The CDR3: CASSVDGTRQETQYF. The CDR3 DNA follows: TGTGCCAGCAGCGTAGATGGGACACGCCAAGAGACCCAGTACTTC.

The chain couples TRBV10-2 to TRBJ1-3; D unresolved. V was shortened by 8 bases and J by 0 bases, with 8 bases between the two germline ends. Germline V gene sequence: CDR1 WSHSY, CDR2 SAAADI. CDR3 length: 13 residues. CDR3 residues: CASSTVSGNTIYF. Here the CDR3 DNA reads TGCGCCAGCTCGACCGTCTCTGGAAACACCATATATTTT.

The CDR3 DNA is TGCAGTGCTAGACTGGGACCCGAGCAGTTCTTC. Translating it yields CSARLGPEQFF. The rearrangement uses TRBV20-1 and TRBJ2-1; D might be TRBD1 or TRBD2, each matching 5 bases. Germline V lookup: CDR1 DFQATT, CDR2 SNEGSKA (reference sequence). The CDR3 length is 11 residues. Trimming removed 2 bases at V and 10 bases at J, with 9 bases between.

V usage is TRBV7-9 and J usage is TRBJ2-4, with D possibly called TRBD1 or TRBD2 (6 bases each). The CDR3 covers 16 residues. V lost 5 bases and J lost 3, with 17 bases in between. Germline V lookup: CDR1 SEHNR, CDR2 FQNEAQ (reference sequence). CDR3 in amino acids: CASSAGTGAGKNIQYF. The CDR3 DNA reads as TGTGCCAGCAGCGCCGGGACGGGGGCTGGCAAAAACATTCAGTACTTC.

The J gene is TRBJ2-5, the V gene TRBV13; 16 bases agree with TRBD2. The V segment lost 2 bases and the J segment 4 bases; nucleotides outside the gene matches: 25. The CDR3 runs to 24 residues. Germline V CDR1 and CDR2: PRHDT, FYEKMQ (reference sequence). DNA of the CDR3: TGTGCCAGCAGCTTACGGGCTGCGTTCGGGACTAGCGGGAGGGGGGCACACAACGGAGAGACCCAGTACTTC. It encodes CASSLRAAFGTSGRGAHNGETQYF. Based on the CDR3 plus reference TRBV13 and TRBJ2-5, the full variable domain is AAGVIQSPRHLIKEKRETATLKCYPIPRHDTVYWYQQGPGQDPQFLISFYEKMQSDKGSIPDRFSAQQFSDYHSELNMSSLELGDSALYFCASSLRAAFGTSGRGAHNGETQYFGPGTRLLVL.

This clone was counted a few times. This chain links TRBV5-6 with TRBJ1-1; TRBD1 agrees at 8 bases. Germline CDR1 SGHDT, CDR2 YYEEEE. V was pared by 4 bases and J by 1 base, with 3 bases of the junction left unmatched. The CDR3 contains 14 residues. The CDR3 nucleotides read TGTGCCAGCAGCAAAGGGACAGGGAACACTGAAGCTTTCTTT. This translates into CASSKGTGNTEAFF.

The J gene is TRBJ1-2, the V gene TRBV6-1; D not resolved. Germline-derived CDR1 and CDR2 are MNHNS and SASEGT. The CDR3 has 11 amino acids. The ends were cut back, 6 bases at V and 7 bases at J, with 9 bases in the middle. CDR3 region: CASSPSSGYTF. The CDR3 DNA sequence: TGTGCCAGCAGCCCCTCGAGTGGCTACACCTTC.